This T cell receptor beta chain stems from a study of identical twins (dated by TCRdb to the mid-2010s). Regarding the research as a whole: To test whether fetal clonotypes persist, the study used deep sequencing on TCR alpha and beta repertoires from monozygotic twins, unrelated adults of various ages, and cord blood. To rule out contamination, the twin experiments were replicated at different times with different library preparation protocols. Study-wide conclusions, independent of this receptor: Fewer insertions were carried by abundant cord blood beta clonotypes; a weaker similar trend was observed in young adult naive repertoires, while no such trend was observed in memory repertoires. Zero-insertion analyses could be partly confounded by invariant T cells such as MAIT and iNKT, though diverse VJ usage argued against such confounding for most clonotypes. Because the same donors could not be followed over many years, conclusions were based on cross-sectional statistical analysis. Compared with coincidental sharing between unrelated individuals, out-of-frame TCR alpha sequences shared between twins showed an excess of sequences with low generation probability. Recombination models systematically underestimated out-of-frame TCR alpha sharing in monozygotic twins but agreed with sharing between unrelated individuals. In beta out-of-frame sequences, excess twin sharing was weaker, because having fewer shared sequences lowered the signal-to-noise ratio.

Libraries were prepared through 5' RACE. Instrument on record: Illumina HiSeq 2000. A universal primer binding site was introduced by template switching, and a unique molecular identifier was present in the final cDNA, enabling accurate counting of TCR cDNA molecules. Specific primers in the conserved constant-segment region were used to synthesize first-strand cDNA for TCR alpha and beta chains. To control for contamination, every cDNA library carried two barcodes: a SMART-Mk sample barcode plus Illumina barcodes. TruSeq adapter sequences along with Illumina sample barcodes were introduced in two successive PCR steps. TCR alpha and beta cDNA libraries were sequenced on the Illumina HiSeq platform with custom primers. Per the original workflow: Unique molecular identifiers were extracted from raw reads with MiGEC, and CDR3 positions were determined with MiXCR. For each individual, recombination models were inferred using an EM algorithm with the repgenHMM and IGoR tools. The analysis of shared clonotypes was done with the tcR package in R, with sharing normalized by the product of cloneset sizes. Out-of-frame nonproductive sequences were analyzed to study raw recombination free of thymic and clonal selection effects. TCRdb reworked the public reads: Q25 trimming with fastp, MiXCR clone assembly, productive beta chains retained. Each entry merges the rows of one CDR3 protein and shows their most common DNA and genes. Clone size and V and J calls follow TCRdb, not the original study. Across this sample there are around 290,000 distinct CDR3 sequences, with roughly 10% seen only once. In total, the top ten clones hold 7% to 8.5% of the sample.

Every donor in the study was a healthy Caucasian. The twin cohort consisted of three pairs of female monozygotic twins, all aged roughly 18 to 30 years. Positive isolation kits from Invitrogen were used to isolate CD4+ and CD8+ T cell populations. Deletion took 5 bases off V and 2 bases off J, with a span of 13 bases between the germline ends. From its cysteine to its phenylalanine, the CDR3 spans 14 amino acids. The entry retains the CDR3 DNA only, 42 bases that are in frame from base 1. From a lookup of the germline V gene, CDR1 and CDR2 are SGHTA and FQGTGA. The sample holds a few counts of this clonotype. It lacks a known antigen. Base qualities are not provided; no much larger clone lies one nucleotide away. These records were also assigned to another study, of yellow fever vaccine responses in identical twins. From the second report: According to the authors, in identical twins the way T cells responded to vaccination appeared partly convergent and partly personalized. Focusing on identical twins, the study followed the T cell clones that responded to the vaccine, and did so with precision.

Sequencing was carried out using CD8+ T cells sorted from blood. The rearranged segments are TRBV7-3 and TRBJ2-7, with the D call perhaps TRBD1 or TRBD2, as 6 bases match in each case. The receptor was isolated from a woman aged 18-29 years in good health. The sequence in DNA is TGTGCCAGCAGCCCCTTCGGGGGCCCCTACGAGCAGTACTTC. The resulting protein is CASSPFGGPYEQYF.